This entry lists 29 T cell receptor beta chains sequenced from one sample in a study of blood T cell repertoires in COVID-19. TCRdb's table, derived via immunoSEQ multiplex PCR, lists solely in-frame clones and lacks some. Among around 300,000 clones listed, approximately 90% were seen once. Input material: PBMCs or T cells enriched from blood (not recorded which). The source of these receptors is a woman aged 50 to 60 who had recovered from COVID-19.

The CDR3: CASSIWANRGSYNEQFF. The CDR3 DNA reads as TGTGCCAGCAGCATCTGGGCGAACAGGGGCTCCTACAATGAGCAGTTCTTC. This sequence joins TRBV7-3 and TRBJ2-1; 7 nucleotides match TRBD1. CDR3 length: 17 residues. Unmatched junction bases numbered 10, after V lost 5 bases and J lost 0 bases. CDR1 and CDR2 from the germline V gene are SGHTA and FQGTGA.

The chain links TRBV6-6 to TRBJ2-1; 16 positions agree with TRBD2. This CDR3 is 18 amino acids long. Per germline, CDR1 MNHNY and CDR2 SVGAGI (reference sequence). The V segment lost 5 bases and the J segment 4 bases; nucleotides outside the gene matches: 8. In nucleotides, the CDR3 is TGTGCCAGCAGTCGAACCGGGACTAGCGGGAGGGCATACAATGAGCAGTTCTTC. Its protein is CASSRTGTSGRAYNEQFF.

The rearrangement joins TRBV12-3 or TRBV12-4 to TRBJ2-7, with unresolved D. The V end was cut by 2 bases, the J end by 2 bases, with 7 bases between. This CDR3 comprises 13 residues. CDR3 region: CASSLKAPYEQYF. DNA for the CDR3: TGTGCCAGCAGTTTAAAAGCCCCCTACGAGCAGTACTTC.

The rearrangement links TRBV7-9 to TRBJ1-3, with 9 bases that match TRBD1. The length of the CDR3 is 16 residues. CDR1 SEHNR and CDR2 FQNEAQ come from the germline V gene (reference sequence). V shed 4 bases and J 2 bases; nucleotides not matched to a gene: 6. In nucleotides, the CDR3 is TGTGCCAGCAGCTCCTCACAGGGGGCCGCTGGAAACACCATATATTTT. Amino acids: CASSSSQGAAGNTIYF.

CDR3 residues: CASSQDRDSGPTDTQYF. DNA of the CDR3: TGCGCCAGCAGCCAAGATAGAGATAGCGGGCCCACAGATACGCAGTATTTT. This chain joins TRBV4-3 and TRBJ2-3; 7 bases align to TRBD2. This CDR3 is 17 amino acids long. Germline CDR1 and CDR2: LGHNA and YSLEER. The V and J ends lost 0 bases and 2 bases, in that order; junction bases with no gene match: 8.

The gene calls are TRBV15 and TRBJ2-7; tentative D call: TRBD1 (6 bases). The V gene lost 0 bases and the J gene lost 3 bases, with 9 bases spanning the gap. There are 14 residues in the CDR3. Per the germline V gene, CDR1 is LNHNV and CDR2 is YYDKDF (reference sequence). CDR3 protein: CATSRDRQDYEQYF. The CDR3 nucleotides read TGTGCCACCAGCAGAGACAGACAGGACTACGAGCAGTACTTC.

CDR3 nucleotides: TGCAGCGTTGAATCGGCGGGAGGACCGCAGTATTTT. Translating gives CSVESAGGPQYF. The chain employs TRBV29-1 and TRBJ2-3; 8 bases are shared with TRBD2. CDR3 size: 12 residues. The junction had 5 bases not matched to a gene; V was cut back by 2 bases and J by 10 bases. Germline assignment: CDR1 SQVTM and CDR2 ANQGSEA.

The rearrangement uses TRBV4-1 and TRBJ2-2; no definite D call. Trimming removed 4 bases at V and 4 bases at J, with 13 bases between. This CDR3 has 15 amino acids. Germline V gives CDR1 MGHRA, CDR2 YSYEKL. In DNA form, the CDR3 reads TGCGCCAGCAGCCCGAGGCTAGTTGGCACCGGGGAGCTGTTTTTT. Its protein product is CASSPRLVGTGELFF.

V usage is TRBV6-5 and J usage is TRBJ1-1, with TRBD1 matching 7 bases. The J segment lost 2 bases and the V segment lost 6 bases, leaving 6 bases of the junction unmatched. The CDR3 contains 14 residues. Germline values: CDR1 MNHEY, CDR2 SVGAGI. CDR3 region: CASRRDSSNTEAFF. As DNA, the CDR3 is TGTGCCAGCAGGAGGGACAGCTCAAACACTGAAGCTTTCTTT.

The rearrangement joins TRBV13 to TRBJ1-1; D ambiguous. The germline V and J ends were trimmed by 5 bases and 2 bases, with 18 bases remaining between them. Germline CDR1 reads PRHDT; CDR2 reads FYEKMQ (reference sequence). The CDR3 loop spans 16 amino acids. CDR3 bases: TGTGCCAGCAGCCCCACGTCTAAATGGTTAAACACTGAAGCTTTCTTT. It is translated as CASSPTSKWLNTEAFF.

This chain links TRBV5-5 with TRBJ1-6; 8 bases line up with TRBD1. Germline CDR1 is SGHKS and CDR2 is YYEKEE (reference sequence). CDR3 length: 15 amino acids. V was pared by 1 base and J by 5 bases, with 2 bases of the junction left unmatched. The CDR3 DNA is TGTGCCAGCAGCTTGCCGGACAGGGATAATTCACCCCTCCACTTT. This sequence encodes CASSLPDRDNSPLHF.

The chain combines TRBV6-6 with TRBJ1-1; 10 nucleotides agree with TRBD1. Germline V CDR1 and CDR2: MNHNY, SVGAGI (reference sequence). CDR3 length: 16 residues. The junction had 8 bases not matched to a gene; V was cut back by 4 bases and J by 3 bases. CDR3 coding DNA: TGTGCCAGCAGTTCTAGTCCGGGACAGGGGCACACTGAAGCTTTCTTT. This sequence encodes CASSSSPGQGHTEAFF.

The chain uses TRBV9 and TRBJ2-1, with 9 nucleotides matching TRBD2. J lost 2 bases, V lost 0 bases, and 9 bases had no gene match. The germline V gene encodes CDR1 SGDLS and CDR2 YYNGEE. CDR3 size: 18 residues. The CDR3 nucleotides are TGTGCCAGCAGCGTAGGAGGGGTCGGCGGGAGGGCCTACAATGAGCAGTTCTTC. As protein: CASSVGGVGGRAYNEQFF.

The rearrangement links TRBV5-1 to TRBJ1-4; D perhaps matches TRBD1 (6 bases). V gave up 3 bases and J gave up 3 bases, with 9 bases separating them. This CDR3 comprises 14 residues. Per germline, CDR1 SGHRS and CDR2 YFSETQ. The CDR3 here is CASSSQGSNEKLFF. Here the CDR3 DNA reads TGCGCCAGCAGCTCACAGGGATCTAATGAAAAACTGTTTTTT.

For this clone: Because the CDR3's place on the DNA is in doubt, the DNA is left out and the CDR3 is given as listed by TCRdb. The CDR3 loop is CASSFGQGALTF. This chain connects TRBV7-3 to TRBJ1-2; TRBD1, the table's D call, lacks a check against the DNA. Germline CDR1 reads SGHTA; CDR2 reads FQGTGA. The CDR3 comprises 12 residues, both ends counted.

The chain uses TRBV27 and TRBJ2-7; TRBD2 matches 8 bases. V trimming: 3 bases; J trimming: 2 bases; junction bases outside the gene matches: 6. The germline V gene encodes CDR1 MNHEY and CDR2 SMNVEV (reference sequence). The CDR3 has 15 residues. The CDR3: CASSLTAGGAYEQYF. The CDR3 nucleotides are TGTGCCAGCAGTTTGACGGCGGGAGGTGCCTACGAGCAGTACTTC.

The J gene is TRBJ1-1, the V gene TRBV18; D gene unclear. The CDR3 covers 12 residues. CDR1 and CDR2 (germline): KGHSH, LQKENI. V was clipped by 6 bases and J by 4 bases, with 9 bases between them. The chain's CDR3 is CASSPQSTEAFF. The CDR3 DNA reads TGTGCCAGCTCTCCCCAATCCACTGAAGCTTTCTTT.

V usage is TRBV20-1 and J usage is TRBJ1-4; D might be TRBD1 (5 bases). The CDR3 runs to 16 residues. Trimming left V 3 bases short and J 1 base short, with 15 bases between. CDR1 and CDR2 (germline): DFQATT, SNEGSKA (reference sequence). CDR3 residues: CSASSRVRGTNEKLFF. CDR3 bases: TGCAGTGCTAGTTCTAGGGTTAGGGGAACTAATGAAAAACTGTTTTTT.

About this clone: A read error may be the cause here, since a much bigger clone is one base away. The CDR3: CASSVTGNTEAFF. For the CDR3, the DNA is TGTGCCAGCAGCGTGACAGGGAACACTGAAGCTTTCTTT. The rearrangement joins TRBV12-3 or TRBV12-4 to TRBJ1-1, with D possibly TRBD1 on 6 matching bases. V lost 6 bases and J lost 1, with 9 bases in between. This CDR3 spans 13 amino acids.

CDR3 coding DNA: TGTGCCAGCAGCGCGACTAGCGGGAGAACAGATACGCAGTATTTT. Its protein product is CASSATSGRTDTQYF. The chain has TRBV9 and TRBJ2-3; TRBD2 aligns across 12 bases. The trim removed 3 bases at V and 3 bases at J, leaving 2 bases unmatched. The CDR3 is made up of 15 amino acids. From germline, CDR1 is SGDLS and CDR2 YYNGEE. The whole variable domain, filled in from reference TRBV9 and TRBJ2-3, reads DSGVTQTPKHLITATGQRVTLRCSPRSGDLSVYWYQQSLDQGLQFLIQYYNGEERAKGNILERFSAQQFPDLHSELNLSSLELGDSALYFCASSATSGRTDTQYFGPGTRLTVL.

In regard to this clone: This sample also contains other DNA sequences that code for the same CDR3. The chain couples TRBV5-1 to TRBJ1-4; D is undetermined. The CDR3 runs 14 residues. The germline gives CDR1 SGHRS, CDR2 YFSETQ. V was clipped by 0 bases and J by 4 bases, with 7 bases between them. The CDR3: CASSLGTDNEKLFF. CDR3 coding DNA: TGCGCCAGCAGCTTGGGTACAGATAATGAAAAACTGTTTTTT.

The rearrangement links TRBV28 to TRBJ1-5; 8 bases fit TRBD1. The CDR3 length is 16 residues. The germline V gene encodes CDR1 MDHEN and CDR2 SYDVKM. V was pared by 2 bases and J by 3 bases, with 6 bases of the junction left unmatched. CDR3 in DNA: TGTGCCAGCAGTTTAGGCGGACAGGGCCCCAATCAGCCCCAGCATTTT. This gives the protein CASSLGGQGPNQPQHF.

As DNA, the CDR3 is TGTGCCAGCAGCAAATCCCTCACTACCAACGAAGAGCAGTTCTTC. Its translation: CASSKSLTTNEEQFF. This chain links TRBV21-1 with TRBJ2-1; the table's D call, TRBD2, has no DNA check behind it. TRBV21-1 is described as a pseudogene. The CDR3 consists of 15 residues.

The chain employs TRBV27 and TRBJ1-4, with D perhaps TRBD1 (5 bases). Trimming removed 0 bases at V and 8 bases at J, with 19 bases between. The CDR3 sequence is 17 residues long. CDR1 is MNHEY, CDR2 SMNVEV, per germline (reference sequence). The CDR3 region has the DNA TGTGCCAGCAGTTTATCGGGTGAGGCCCCAGGGATGGAAAAACTGTTTTTT. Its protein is CASSLSGEAPGMEKLFF. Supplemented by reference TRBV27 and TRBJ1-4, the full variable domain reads EAQVTQNPRYLITVTGKKLTVTCSQNMNHEYMSWYRQDPGLGLRQIYYSMNVEVTDKGDVPEGYKVSRKEKRNFPLILESPSPNQTSLYFCASSLSGEAPGMEKLFFGSGTQLSVL.

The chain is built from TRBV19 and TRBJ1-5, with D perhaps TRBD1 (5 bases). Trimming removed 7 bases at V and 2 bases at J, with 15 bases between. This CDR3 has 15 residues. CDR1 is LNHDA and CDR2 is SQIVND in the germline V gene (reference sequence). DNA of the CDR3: TGTGCCAGTATTAAGGCCTCGGGGGGCAATCAGCCCCAGCATTTT. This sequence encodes CASIKASGGNQPQHF.

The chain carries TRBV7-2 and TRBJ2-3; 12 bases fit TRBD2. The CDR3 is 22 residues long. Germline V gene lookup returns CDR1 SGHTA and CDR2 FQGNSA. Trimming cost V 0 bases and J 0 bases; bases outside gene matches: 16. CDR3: CASSLATGLAGYPPISTDTQYF. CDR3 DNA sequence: TGTGCCAGCAGCTTAGCGACAGGACTAGCGGGGTACCCCCCAATTAGCACAGATACGCAGTATTTT.

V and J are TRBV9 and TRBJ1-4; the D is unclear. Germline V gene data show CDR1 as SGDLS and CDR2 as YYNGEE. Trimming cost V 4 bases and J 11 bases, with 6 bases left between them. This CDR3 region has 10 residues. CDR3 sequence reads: CASSTHKLFF. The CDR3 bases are TGTGCCAGCAGCACACACAAACTGTTTTTT.

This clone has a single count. The CDR3 is CASMLDRAPREQYF. In DNA, the CDR3 is TGTGCCAGCATGCTAGACAGGGCGCCTCGAGAGCAGTACTTC. The V call is TRBV2, the J call TRBJ2-7; TRBD1 aligns across 7 bases. Unmatched junction bases numbered 13, after V lost 7 bases and J lost 7 bases. CDR1 SNHLY and CDR2 FYNNEI come from the germline V gene. The CDR3 is made up of 14 amino acids.

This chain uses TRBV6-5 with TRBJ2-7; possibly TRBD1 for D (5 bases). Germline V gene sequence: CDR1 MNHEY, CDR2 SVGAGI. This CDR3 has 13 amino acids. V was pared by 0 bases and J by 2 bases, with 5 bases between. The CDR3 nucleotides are TGTGCCAGCAGTTACTCAGGGGCCTACGAGCAGTACTTC. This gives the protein CASSYSGAYEQYF.